The rows below give T cell receptor beta chains drawn from one sample of a study of blood T cell repertoires in COVID-19. Clones were sequenced by immunoSEQ multiplex PCR, and TCRdb holds only the in-frame ones, with some missing. The sample has some 340,000 clones; around 83% are singletons. Input material: PBMCs or T cells enriched from blood (not recorded which). Source of these receptors: a woman between 45 and 65 years old who had recovered from COVID-19. Both conserved end residues are part of each CDR3. D genes are given only for firm matches.

J | length | D | V | CDR3
TRBJ2-5 | 17 | - | TRBV7-2 | CASSSSAGWRVGETQYF
TRBJ2-3 | 15 | - | TRBV6-5 | CASSYEGRPADTQYF
TRBJ2-2 | 14 | - | TRBV10-1 | CASSDRLSAGELFF
TRBJ2-7 | 13 | - | TRBV11-2 | CASSLAVVGEQYF
TRBJ2-2 | 15 | TRBD1 | TRBV14 | CASSQDVGGGGELFF
TRBJ2-3 | 12 | - | TRBV9 | CASSVGGDTQYF
TRBJ1-4 | 15 | TRBD1 | TRBV7-3 | CASSSGTGRNEKLFF
TRBJ1-3 | 15 | - | TRBV6-5 | CASRRGQDTGNTIYF
TRBJ2-2 | 16 | TRBD1 | TRBV12-5 | CASGLPGTGSTGELFF
TRBJ2-3 | 15 | - | TRBV9 | CASSGHLGGPDTQYF
TRBJ1-2 | 14 | TRBD1 | TRBV14 | CASSQPTGGGGYTF
TRBJ1-3 | 17 | TRBD1 | TRBV18 | CASSPNTRGPSGNTIYF
TRBJ1-2 | 13 | TRBD1 | TRBV5-1 | CASSTGHNYGYTF
TRBJ2-1 | 14 | TRBD1 | TRBV16 | CASSHWGQYNEQFF
TRBJ1-2 | 13 | - | TRBV29-1 | CSVARSVGYGYTF
TRBJ1-6 | 16 | - | TRBV4-3 | CASSQDWTDYNSPLHF
TRBJ2-5 | 14 | - | TRBV13 | CASSLSGTPTTQYF
TRBJ1-1 | 15 | - | TRBV7-8 | CASSPRGGGNTEAFF
TRBJ1-1 | 15 | - | TRBV18 | CASSPPLSGNTEAFF
TRBJ1-2 | 13 | - | TRBV11-2 | CASSRDTAYGYTF
TRBJ2-1 | 16 | - | TRBV4-1 | CASSQVISARGNEQFF
TRBJ2-7 | 14 | - | TRBV5-1 | CASRLGRPTDEQYF
TRBJ2-2 | 16 | - | TRBV11-3 | CASSASLAGNIRELFF
TRBJ2-3 | 15 | - | TRBV19 | CASTQTRARTDTQYF
TRBJ1-5 | 15 | - | TRBV15 | CATSRDQGWGQPQHF
TRBJ1-2 | 16 | - | TRBV7-2 | CASSLSPGERTDGYTF
TRBJ1-4 | 15 | - | TRBV2 | CASSEYGRVLRKLFF
TRBJ2-7 | 15 | TRBD1 | TRBV6-2/TRBV6-3 | CASSEDRSTIYEQYF
TRBJ1-6 | 13 | TRBD1 | TRBV19 | CASTGTGTSPLHF
TRBJ2-2 | 17 | TRBD1 | TRBV7-2 | CASSSGQGALGTGELFF